The 18 T cell receptor beta chains presented below share a single source sample, sequenced in a study of cytomegalovirus exposure and HLA in healthy donors. Researchers ran the PCR with 60 Vbeta and 13 Jbeta primers. Only in-frame clones appear in the TCRdb table, and some are missing; sequencing was by immunoSEQ multiplex PCR. The sample records roughly 130,000 clones, 74% being singletons. Sequenced sample: PBMCs. The receptors were gathered from a woman between 50 and 59 years old in good health and CMV-seropositive.

J is TRBJ1-5 and V is TRBV12-1; the table's TRBD1 call for D was not verified on the DNA. TRBV12-1 is a pseudogene segment. The length of the CDR3 is 13 residues. DNA of the CDR3: TGTGCCAGCAGCATCGCAGGTCGTCAGCCCCAGCATTTT. The encoded protein is CASSIAGRQPQHF.

V is TRBV9 and J is TRBJ1-1; 7 bases fit TRBD1. CDR1 and CDR2 from the germline V gene are SGDLS and YYNGEE. The length of the CDR3 is 14 residues. Trimming cost V 0 bases and J 5 bases; bases outside gene matches: 4. CDR3 in amino acids: CASSVAGGRTEAFF. The DNA of the CDR3 is TGTGCCAGCAGCGTAGCAGGGGGAAGAACTGAAGCTTTCTTT.

The chain has TRBV27 and TRBJ1-2; TRBD1 agrees at 8 bases. This CDR3 is 13 amino acids long. V was clipped by 5 bases and J by 4 bases; unmatched bases: 3. The germline CDR1 and CDR2 sequences are MNHEY and SMNVEV (reference sequence). In nucleotides, the CDR3 is TGTGCCAGCAGTCATGGACAGGGCTATGGCTACACCTTC. As protein: CASSHGQGYGYTF.

The rearrangement links TRBV29-1 to TRBJ2-2, with a tentative D call TRBD2 (5 bases). Between the trimmed V and J ends, which lost 6 bases and 5 bases, there was a span of 10 bases. From germline, CDR1 is SQVTM and CDR2 ANQGSEA. This CDR3 contains 12 residues. The CDR3 loop is CSVLRGTGELFF. The CDR3 DNA is TGCAGCGTCCTCCGGGGAACCGGGGAGCTGTTTTTT.

The gene calls are TRBV5-4 and TRBJ2-3, with 8 bases matching TRBD1. Trimming removed 2 bases from V and 6 bases from J; junction bases left unmatched: 11. CDR1 SGHNT and CDR2 YYREEE come from the germline V gene (reference sequence). This CDR3 contains 16 residues. In DNA, the CDR3 is TGTGCCAGCAGCTTCGGGGGCGGGACAGGATATGATACGCAGTATTTT. It specifies CASSFGGGTGYDTQYF.

In its sample, this clone was seen a few times. The chain combines TRBV6-6 with TRBJ2-7; the D gene is possibly TRBD2 (6 bases). The V gene's germline CDR1 is MNHNY and CDR2 SVGAGI (reference sequence). Trimming shortened V by 6 bases and J by 5 bases, and 20 bases separated the two germline ends. CDR3 length: 15 residues. CDR3 sequence: CASRRETGSPHEQYF. The CDR3 bases are TGTGCCAGCAGACGGGAGACGGGGTCCCCTCACGAGCAGTACTTC.

This clone has only a few counts. A read error may account for a junction end that differs from germline. This chain uses TRBV7-9 with TRBJ2-7; maybe TRBD2 (7 bases). CDR1 is SEHNR and CDR2 is FQNEAQ in the germline V gene (reference sequence). The CDR3 has 14 residues. The DNA for the CDR3 is TGTTCCAGCAGCTTAGGGGGGGGGATCGGGGAGCAGTACTTC. Protein sequence: CSSSLGGGIGEQYF.

The rearrangement links TRBV20-1 to TRBJ2-1; D is ambiguous. The CDR3 covers 9 residues. The germline gives CDR1 DFQATT, CDR2 SNEGSKA (reference sequence). The germline V and J ends were trimmed by 7 bases and 7 bases, with 5 bases remaining between them. In DNA, the CDR3 is TGCAGTGTCCCTAATGAGCAGTTCTTC. This codes for CSVPNEQFF.

This clone was picked up a small number of times. CDR3 nucleotides: TGTGCCAGCAGACCGAAAGGGGCCTACGAGCAGTACTTC. The encoded protein is CASRPKGAYEQYF. The genes are TRBV5-8 and TRBJ2-7; possibly TRBD1 for D (5 bases). The germline gives CDR1 SGHTS, CDR2 YDEGEE. CDR3 length equals 13 residues. Trimming removed 5 bases from V and 2 bases from J, with 11 bases in between.

The V and J genes are TRBV4-3 and TRBJ1-1; no clear D. This CDR3 has 13 amino acids. CDR1 and CDR2 (germline): LGHNA, YSLEER. V was trimmed by 2 bases and J by 10 bases, leaving 14 bases between them. CDR3 in DNA: TGCGCCAGCAGCCAATTATCAACAGCAGCAGCTTTCTTT. Its protein is CASSQLSTAAAFF.

The chain combines TRBV19 with TRBJ2-5; 7 nucleotides line up with TRBD1. This CDR3 contains 14 residues. V shed 9 bases and J 5 bases; nucleotides not matched to a gene: 12. Germline V gene data show CDR1 as LNHDA and CDR2 as SQIVND (reference sequence). The CDR3 loop reads CASRSDRAAETQYF. The CDR3 DNA sequence: TGTGCCAGCAGATCAGACAGGGCCGCCGAGACCCAGTACTTC. The variable domain in full, with the rest retrieved from reference TRBV19 and TRBJ2-5, is DGGITQSPKYLFRKEGQNVTLSCEQNLNHDAMYWYRQDPGQGLRLIYYSQIVNDFQKGDIAEGYSVSREKKESFPLTVTSAQKNPTAFYLCASRSDRAAETQYFGPGTRLLVL.

The V gene is TRBV7-9, the J gene TRBJ2-2; D possibly corresponds to TRBD2 (5 bases). The CDR3 spans 13 residues. In germline, CDR1 is SEHNR, CDR2 FQNEAQ (reference sequence). Trimming cost V 8 bases and J 4 bases, with 11 bases left between them. CDR3 sequence (DNA): TGTGCCAGCGTACCTGGAGGCACCGGGGAGCTGTTTTTT. It specifies CASVPGGTGELFF.

This chain joins TRBV5-6 and TRBJ2-5; a possible D gene is TRBD1 (5 bases). Germline V CDR1 and CDR2: SGHDT, YYEEEE. Trimming cost V 3 bases and J 2 bases, with 11 bases left between them. The CDR3 sequence is 14 residues long. CDR3 nucleotides: TGTGCCAGCAGCTCAAGACAGAGGCAAGAGACCCAGTACTTC. Translating gives CASSSRQRQETQYF.

The V call is TRBV4-2, the J call TRBJ2-3; D might be TRBD1 (5 bases). Trimming cost V 0 bases and J 2 bases, with 9 bases left between them. The CDR3 contains 15 residues. The germline gives CDR1 LGHNA, CDR2 YNFKEQ. The CDR3 loop reads CASSQEGAPTDTQYF. In nucleotides, the CDR3 is TGTGCCAGCAGCCAAGAAGGGGCTCCCACAGATACGCAGTATTTT.

This sequence joins TRBV7-2 and TRBJ1-1; D is possibly TRBD1 (6 bases). Looked up from germline, CDR1 is SGHTA and CDR2 is FQGNSA. Trimming took off 5 bases at V and 0 bases at J, with 10 bases between the two ends. CDR3 length: 14 residues. The CDR3 protein is CASSVDSLNTEAFF. The CDR3 nucleotides are TGTGCCAGCAGCGTGGACAGTTTGAACACTGAAGCTTTCTTT.

The rearrangement uses TRBV28 and TRBJ2-3; D is unresolved. The V end was cut by 6 bases, the J end by 3 bases, with 10 bases between. This CDR3 has 13 amino acids. In germline, CDR1 is MDHEN, CDR2 SYDVKM. Here the CDR3 DNA reads TGTGCCAGCAGGGTCGCTAGTACAGATACGCAGTATTTT. Its translation: CASRVASTDTQYF.

This clone was counted between two and nine times. This sequence joins TRBV12-5 and TRBJ2-2, with 10 nucleotides matching TRBD2. V gave up 3 bases and J gave up 6 bases; unmatched junction bases: 7. In germline, CDR1 is LGHNT, CDR2 FRNRAP. CDR3 length equals 16 residues. CDR3 loop: CASGFGTSVDPGELFF. In DNA, the CDR3 is TGTGCTAGTGGTTTTGGGACTAGCGTGGACCCCGGGGAGCTGTTTTTT.

The chain links TRBV7-2 to TRBJ1-1; TRBD1 matches at 7 bases. Germline trimming cut 3 bases from V and 3 bases from J; bases unmatched to any gene: 7. The CDR3 sequence is 15 residues long. CDR1 is SGHTA, CDR2 FQGNSA, per germline. CDR3 protein: CASSLTGLADTEAFF. CDR3 nucleotides: TGTGCCAGCAGCTTGACAGGGTTAGCGGACACTGAAGCTTTCTTT.